A selection of T cell receptor beta chains follows, all from one sample in a study of OX40 agonist ivuxolimab in advanced cancers. Repertoires were generated with immunoSEQ multiplex PCR, while TCRdb's copy carries only in-frame clones and drops some. Of over 14,000 clones listed, approximately 80% are singletons. Source: CD4+ or CD8+ T cells sorted from blood, taken in a trial of the OX40 agonist ivuxolimab. The origin of the receptors is an adult with an advanced solid tumor such as melanoma, head and neck, liver or kidney cancer. CDR3s include the opening cysteine and the closing phenylalanine or tryptophan. The D gene is left open where the match is weak. Part of the rows lack a size; the others show once, few, many or a class for expanded clones.

D | J | size | V | CDR3 | DNA
- | TRBJ2-1 | few | TRBV27 | CASSFSGELEQFF | TGTGCCAGCAGTTTTTCTGGCGAACTTGAGCAGTTCTTC
TRBD2 | TRBJ2-1 | - | TRBV5-6 | CASSLLAGVHEQFF | TGTGCCAGCAGCTTACTAGCGGGAGTACATGAGCAGTTCTTC
TRBD2 | TRBJ2-1 | once | TRBV27 | CASSITGTSGAQFF | TGTGCCAGCAGCATTACCGGGACTAGCGGGGCGCAGTTCTTC
- | TRBJ2-7 | - | TRBV4-3 | CASSQDFGYEQYF | TGCGCCAGCAGCCAAGATTTCGGCTACGAGCAGTACTTC
TRBD2 | TRBJ2-1 | - | TRBV9 | CASSVEVLAGKSSYNEQFF | TGTGCCAGCAGCGTAGAGGTTCTAGCGGGGAAAAGCTCCTACAATGAGCAGTTCTTC
- | TRBJ1-5 | - | TRBV19 | CASSIGGAPQPQHF | TGTGCCAGTAGTATCGGGGGGGCCCCTCAGCCCCAGCATTTT
- | TRBJ1-5 | - | TRBV5-1 | CASSPPASRSDQPQHF | TGCGCCAGCAGCCCCCCGGCATCCAGGTCGGATCAGCCCCAGCATTTT
TRBD2 | TRBJ2-1 | - | TRBV5-8 | CASSSLAGVDNEQFF | TGTGCCAGCAGCTCACTAGCGGGAGTAGACAATGAGCAGTTCTTC
- | TRBJ2-7 | - | TRBV7-8 | CASSWPEGGGSYEQYF | TGTGCCAGCAGCTGGCCTGAGGGAGGGGGGAGCTACGAGCAGTACTTC
- | TRBJ1-2 | - | TRBV6-5 | CASSYPRESYTF | TGTGCCAGCAGTTACCCCCGAGAAAGCTACACCTTC
- | TRBJ2-2 | - | TRBV6-5 | CASRLAGELFF | TGTGCCAGCAGGTTGGCAGGGGAGCTGTTTTTT
TRBD2 | TRBJ2-1 | - | TRBV2 | CASSRAGSPSYNEQFF | TGTGCCAGCAGTCGAGCGGGATCCCCCTCCTACAATGAGCAGTTCTTC
- | TRBJ1-5 | - | TRBV27 | CASSFLGRDQPQHF | TGTGCCAGCAGTTTCTTAGGGAGGGATCAGCCCCAGCATTTT
- | TRBJ1-5 | - | TRBV7-9 | CASSSGRSNQPQHF | TGTGCCAGCAGCTCGGGACGGAGCAATCAGCCCCAGCATTTT
- | TRBJ1-5 | - | TRBV19 | CASIQGAGEGGQPQHF | TGTGCCAGTATACAGGGTGCGGGGGAAGGGGGTCAGCCCCAGCATTTT
- | TRBJ1-2 | few | TRBV6-5 | CASTSESGYGYTF | TGTGCCAGCACCTCAGAGTCGGGCTATGGCTACACCTTC
TRBD1 | TRBJ2-3 | - | TRBV4-1 | CASTVPGQVDTQYF | TGCGCCAGCACCGTCCCGGGACAGGTAGATACGCAGTATTTT
- | TRBJ1-2 | - | TRBV30 | CAWRGGNYGYTF | TGTGCCTGGAGGGGGGGGAACTATGGCTACACCTTC
- | TRBJ2-7 | few | TRBV5-6 | CASSEGDNYEQYF | TGTGCCAGCAGCGAAGGGGACAACTACGAGCAGTACTTC
TRBD2 | TRBJ2-7 | - | TRBV4-3 | CASSHSAGFSYEQYF | TGCGCCAGCAGCCACTCAGCGGGGTTCTCCTACGAGCAGTACTTC
- | TRBJ2-1 | large | TRBV2 | CASSTRKPYNEQFF | TGTGCCAGCAGTACCCGAAAGCCCTACAATGAGCAGTTCTTC
- | TRBJ2-7 | - | TRBV5-4 | CASTRPGVSYEQYF | TGTGCCAGCACCAGGCCCGGGGTCTCCTACGAGCAGTACTTC
- | TRBJ1-2 | - | TRBV6-6 | CASSYLPASDGYTF | TGTGCCAGCAGTTACCTCCCAGCAAGTGATGGCTACACCTTC
TRBD2 | TRBJ2-7 | - | TRBV5-6 | CASSLGAGGFYEQYF | TGTGCCAGCAGCTTGGGAGCGGGAGGGTTCTACGAGCAGTACTTC
TRBD2 | TRBJ2-2 | - | TRBV4-3 | CASSPTPERELVGELFF | TGCGCCAGCAGCCCCACCCCCGAGCGGGAGCTGGTCGGGGAGCTGTTTTTT
- | TRBJ1-2 | - | TRBV6-9 | CASSYSYVYTF | TGTGCCAGCAGTTACTCCTACGTATACACCTTC